A single sample gave rise to the 16 T cell receptor beta chains below, sequenced in a study of T cell responses to AZD1222 COVID-19 vaccine. Libraries were prepared by immunoSEQ multiplex PCR; TCRdb keeps only in-frame clonotypes and omits some of them. The table shows 150,000 or so clones, with around 90% occurring only once. Material: peripheral blood, obtained on day 0 of AZD1222 vaccination. These receptors were obtained from an adult in good health.

The CDR3 region has the DNA TGTGCCAGCAACCGGGACAGGGGTTCAGGCGGCTACACCTTC. Translated, it gives CASNRDRGSGGYTF. The chain links TRBV7-2 to TRBJ1-2, with 10 bases matching TRBD1. The germline gives CDR1 SGHTA, CDR2 FQGNSA. Unmatched junction bases numbered 10, after V lost 7 bases and J lost 8 bases. CDR3 length equals 14 residues.

This chain joins TRBV2 and TRBJ2-6; D is ambiguous. The CDR3 consists of 16 residues. The germline V gene encodes CDR1 SNHLY and CDR2 FYNNEI. The V end lost 3 bases, the J end lost 0 bases, and 9 bases lay between the germline ends. The chain's CDR3 is CASSDSSFSGANVLTF. As DNA, the CDR3 is TGTGCCAGCAGTGACAGTTCCTTCTCTGGGGCCAACGTCCTGACTTTC.

This chain uses TRBV7-9 with TRBJ1-1, with unresolved D. CDR1 and CDR2 from the germline V gene are SEHNR and FQNEAQ (reference sequence). The CDR3 contains 15 residues. The V end was cut by 1 base, the J end by 0 bases, with 9 bases between. DNA of the CDR3: TGTGCCAGCAGCTTAGTAGGGCGGATGAACACTGAAGCTTTCTTT. Protein product: CASSLVGRMNTEAFF. The full variable domain, its missing parts supplied by reference TRBV7-9 and TRBJ1-1, is DTGVSQNPRHKITKRGQNVTFRCDPISEHNRLYWYRQTLGQGPEFLTYFQNEAQLEKSRLLSDRFSAERPKGSFSTLEIQRTEQGDSAMYLCASSLVGRMNTEAFFGQGTRLTVV.

This clone was seen a single time. The chain joins TRBV7-2 to TRBJ2-1, with D perhaps matching TRBD2 (6 bases). This CDR3 has 14 amino acids. V lost 2 bases and J 5 bases, leaving 10 bases between the germline ends. The V gene's germline CDR1 is SGHTA and CDR2 FQGNSA. Here the CDR3 DNA reads TGTGCCAGCAGCTTACGGGAGAGAAACAATGAGCAGTTCTTC. Its translation is CASSLRERNNEQFF.

This sequence joins TRBV24-1 and TRBJ1-5; D unclear. The germline V and J ends were trimmed by 7 bases and 5 bases, with 17 bases remaining between them. Germline V gene sequence: CDR1 KGHDR, CDR2 SFDVKD. The length of the CDR3 is 15 residues. The CDR3 spells CATSPGRAIDQPQHF. CDR3 DNA: TGTGCCACCAGCCCCGGGAGGGCTATTGATCAGCCCCAGCATTTT.

This chain links TRBV10-2 with TRBJ2-5, with 13 positions matching TRBD2. Germline loops: CDR1 WSHSY, CDR2 SAAADI. With V trimmed by 7 bases and J by 5 bases, 4 bases remained unmatched. The CDR3 sequence is 14 residues long. The CDR3: CASTGLAGAETQYF. The DNA of the CDR3 is TGCGCCAGCACCGGACTAGCGGGGGCGGAGACCCAGTACTTC.

The rearrangement links TRBV6-1 to TRBJ1-3; D unclear. Germline lookup yields CDR1 MNHNS and CDR2 SASEGT. This CDR3 region has 13 residues. Trimming cost V 0 bases and J 2 bases, with 2 bases left between them. CDR3 sequence: CASSEAPGNTIYF. The CDR3 coding sequence is TGTGCCAGCAGTGAAGCCCCTGGAAACACCATATATTTT.

The genes are TRBV18 and TRBJ1-6, with D tentatively TRBD1 (5 bases). Trimming stripped 10 bases from V and 3 bases from J, with 16 bases between. The CDR3 length is 15 residues. Germline CDR1 is KGHSH and CDR2 is LQKENI. CDR3 nucleotides: TGTGCCACCCGAGGGACGGATTACTATAATTCACCCCTCCACTTT. As protein: CATRGTDYYNSPLHF.

The chain links TRBV27 to TRBJ1-4; TRBD1 is a possible D gene (5 bases). The V end was cut by 11 bases, the J end by 1 base, with 23 bases between. CDR1 and CDR2 (germline): MNHEY, SMNVEV (reference sequence). The CDR3 extends over 17 amino acids. CDR3 DNA sequence: TGTGCCTCGCAGGCGCTGACAGCCCTTGTAACTAATGAAAAACTGTTTTTT. Translated, it gives CASQALTALVTNEKLFF.

The chain links TRBV7-2 to TRBJ2-5; D gene ambiguous. CDR1 is SGHTA, CDR2 FQGNSA, per germline. This CDR3 spans 12 amino acids. V was clipped by 0 bases and J by 3 bases, with 2 bases between them. CDR3: CASSLAKETQYF. The CDR3 region has the DNA TGTGCCAGCAGCTTAGCTAAAGAGACCCAGTACTTC.

CDR3: CASSLSTGSSYEQYF. The CDR3 DNA reads as TGTGCCAGCAGTTTATCAACGGGGAGCTCCTACGAGCAGTACTTC. The chain joins TRBV28 to TRBJ2-7, with D perhaps TRBD2 (5 bases). There are 15 residues in the CDR3. Germline V gene data show CDR1 as MDHEN and CDR2 as SYDVKM. Trimming left V 1 base short and J 0 bases short, with 10 bases between.

This chain uses TRBV24-1 with TRBJ2-5, with 9 bases fitting TRBD1. The CDR3 has 16 amino acids. The junction had 9 bases not matched to a gene; V was cut back by 3 bases and J by 5 bases. Germline V gives CDR1 KGHDR, CDR2 SFDVKD. The CDR3 loop is CATSDKGDRERETQYF. Written as DNA, the CDR3 is TGTGCCACCAGTGATAAAGGGGACAGGGAGCGGGAGACCCAGTACTTC.

The rearrangement joins TRBV28 to TRBJ1-2; D is possibly TRBD1 (6 bases). V lost 7 bases and J lost 6, with 15 bases in between. Per germline, CDR1 MDHEN and CDR2 SYDVKM. CDR3 length: 13 amino acids. The CDR3 loop is CASTIRGDHGYTF. CDR3 nucleotides: TGTGCCAGCACCATAAGGGGGGATCATGGCTACACCTTC.

The genes are TRBV27 and TRBJ1-5; 8 bases map to TRBD1. This CDR3 has 16 amino acids. Trimming removed 5 bases from V and 2 bases from J; junction bases left unmatched: 8. CDR1 and CDR2 from the germline V gene are MNHEY and SMNVEV (reference sequence). CDR3 sequence reads: CASSPQGAGGNQPQHF. CDR3 nucleotide sequence: TGTGCCAGCAGTCCGCAGGGGGCAGGGGGCAATCAGCCCCAGCATTTT.

The chain recombines TRBV28 with TRBJ2-1; D assignment may be TRBD1 or TRBD2 (5 bases each). The V gene lost 8 bases and the J gene lost 6 bases, with 26 bases spanning the gap. The CDR3 spans 17 residues. In germline, CDR1 is MDHEN, CDR2 SYDVKM. The CDR3 reads CASGSRDLPRESNEQFF. The DNA of the CDR3 is TGTGCCAGCGGGAGCCGGGACCTCCCCAGGGAATCCAATGAGCAGTTCTTC.

This clone was picked up a small number of times. The J gene is TRBJ1-5, the V gene TRBV19; the D is unclear. V was pared by 3 bases and J by 7 bases, with 10 bases between. The CDR3 spans 13 residues. CDR1 and CDR2 from the germline V gene are LNHDA and SQIVND (reference sequence). The CDR3 sequence: CASSIPLYQPQHF. Written as DNA, the CDR3 is TGTGCCAGTAGTATCCCCCTGTACCAGCCCCAGCATTTT.